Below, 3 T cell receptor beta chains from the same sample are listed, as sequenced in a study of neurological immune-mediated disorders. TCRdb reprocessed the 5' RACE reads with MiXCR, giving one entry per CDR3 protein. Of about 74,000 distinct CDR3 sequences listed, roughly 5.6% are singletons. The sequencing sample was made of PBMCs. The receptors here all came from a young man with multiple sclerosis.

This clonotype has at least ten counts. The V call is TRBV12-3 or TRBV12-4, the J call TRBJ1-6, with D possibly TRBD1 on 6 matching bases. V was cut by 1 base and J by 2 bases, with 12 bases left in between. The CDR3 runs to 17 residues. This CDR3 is CASSLVGRGPYNSPLHF. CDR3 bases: TGTGCCAGCAGTTTAGTGGGCAGGGGACCCTATAATTCACCCCTCCACTTT.

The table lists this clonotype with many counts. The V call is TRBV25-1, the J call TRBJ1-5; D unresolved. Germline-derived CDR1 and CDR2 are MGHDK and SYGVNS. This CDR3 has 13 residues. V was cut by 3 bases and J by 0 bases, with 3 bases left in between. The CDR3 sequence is CASSDSSNQPQHF. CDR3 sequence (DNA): TGTGCCAGCAGTGACAGTAGCAATCAGCCCCAGCATTTT.

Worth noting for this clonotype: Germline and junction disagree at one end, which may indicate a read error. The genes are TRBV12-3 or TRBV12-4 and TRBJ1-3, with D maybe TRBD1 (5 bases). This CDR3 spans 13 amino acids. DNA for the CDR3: TGTGCCAGCACGGGGGGATCTGGAAAAACCATATATTTT. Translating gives CASTGGSGKTIYF.